A selection of T cell receptor beta chains follows, all from one sample in a study of cytomegalovirus exposure and HLA in healthy donors. The method was immunoSEQ multiplex PCR; TCRdb's version includes in-frame clones alone and lacks a portion of them. Here the sample spans under 150,000 clones, 9% to 10% being singletons. The sequenced sample was PBMCs. The receptors shown here come from a man aged 25 to 45 in good health and CMV-seronegative. Both conserved end residues are part of each CDR3. Fields, in order: D gene, clone size, J gene, V gene, CDR3 DNA, CDR3 protein. A D gene is named only where the DNA matches it firmly. The size field is filled for only some rows; it gives once, few, many or a size class.

>-|-|TRBJ1-5|TRBV6-1
TGTGCCAGCAGTGAAGCGTCCGGGACAAAGAATCAGCCCCAGCATTTT
CASSEASGTKNQPQHF
>TRBD1|few|TRBJ1-5|TRBV2
TGTGCCAGCAGGGGGACAGGAGCCAATCAGCCCCAGCATTTT
CASRGTGANQPQHF
>-|-|TRBJ2-3|TRBV7-9
TGTGCCAGCAGCCGCAATCGGGATACGCAGTATTTT
CASSRNRDTQYF
>-|-|TRBJ2-1|TRBV28
TGTGCCAGCAGTCCCCCCCATGGAGGGGTCTACAATGAGCAGTTCTTC
CASSPPHGGVYNEQFF
>TRBD2|few|TRBJ2-7|TRBV6-1
TGTGCCAGCAGTGCGCGTTTAGCGGGAGAAGGGTACGAGCAGTACTTC
CASSARLAGEGYEQYF
>-|few|TRBJ2-5|TRBV4-1
TGCGCCAGCAGCCAAGGGACAGTCGTTCAAGAGACCCAGTACTTC
CASSQGTVVQETQYF
>-|few|TRBJ1-1|TRBV7-2
TGTGCCAGCAGCCTCGGGGGGGTGGGTTTGAGCACTGAAGCTTTCTTT
CASSLGGVGLSTEAFF
>-|few|TRBJ2-7|TRBV19
TGTGCCAGTAGCCCTATCCTCCACAGCTCCTACGAGCAGTACTTC
CASSPILHSSYEQYF
>TRBD1|few|TRBJ2-5|TRBV30
TGTGCCTGGAGCTTGATTCCCGGGACAGGGGGCCGGGATCAGTACTTC
CAWSLIPGTGGRDQYF
>-|-|TRBJ2-7|TRBV30
TGTGCCTGGAGTAGACTCTCCTACGAGCAGTACTTC
CAWSRLSYEQYF
>-|-|TRBJ1-5|TRBV18
TGTGCCAGCTCACCGGCAGTTAGCAATCAGCCCCAGAATTTT
CASSPAVSNQPQNF
>-|-|TRBJ1-1|TRBV5-1
TGCGCCAGCAGCTTCGGGGGGAGGAACACTGAAGCTTTCTTT
CASSFGGRNTEAFF
>-|-|TRBJ2-3|TRBV6-6
TGTGCCAGCAGAAACTCCGATACTTCAGATACGCAGTATTTT
CASRNSDTSDTQYF
>TRBD1|few|TRBJ1-1|TRBV11-2
TGTGCCAGCAGAGGCAGGGGGATCACTGAAGCTTTCTTT
CASRGRGITEAFF
>-|few|TRBJ2-7|TRBV5-5
TGTGCCAGCAGCTTGGCAAACAGGGCCTTCGACGAGCAGTACTTC
CASSLANRAFDEQYF
>TRBD2|few|TRBJ2-7|TRBV27
TGTGCCAGCAGTCCCCTCCGTAGCGGGGGGCTCTCCTACGAGCAGTACTTC
CASSPLRSGGLSYEQYF
>-|few|TRBJ1-1|TRBV5-1
TGCGCCAGCAGCTTGTTCGCGGGAAACACTGAAGCTTTCTTT
CASSLFAGNTEAFF
>-|few|TRBJ2-3|TRBV29-1
TGCAGCGTTGAGTCGGGGCTGTCGGGGGTGGATACGCAGTATTTT
CSVESGLSGVDTQYF
>TRBD2|-|TRBJ2-3|TRBV10-3
TGTGCCATCAGACTAGCGGGGGGCGCCGCAGATACGCAGTATTTT
CAIRLAGGAADTQYF
>TRBD2|few|TRBJ2-1|TRBV5-1
TGCGCCAGCTCCGAGCGGGACTCCTACAATGAGCAGTTCTTC
CASSERDSYNEQFF
>TRBD1|few|TRBJ2-7|TRBV7-7
TGTGCTAGCAGCTTAGGGGGACAGGGATACGAGCAGTACTTC
CASSLGGQGYEQYF
>-|-|TRBJ2-4|TRBV6-5
TGTGCCAGCAGGGTAGAGGACATTCAGTACTTC
CASRVEDIQYF
>TRBD2|few|TRBJ2-1|TRBV4-1
TGCGCCAGCAGCCAAAGGACTAGCGGTGCTCACAATGAGCAGTTCTTC
CASSQRTSGAHNEQFF
>-|-|TRBJ2-4|TRBV11-3
TGTGCCAGCAGCCATCAGTCGGGGTCTCACCTCCTCGTAGCCAAAAACATTCAGTACTTC
CASSHQSGSHLLVAKNIQYF
>-|-|TRBJ1-1|TRBV5-4
TGTGCCAGCAGGGCATGGGGACAAGGCCCGCCTTTCTTT
CASRAWGQGPPFF